The 5 T cell receptor beta chains below come from one sample, sequenced in a study of blood T cell repertoires in COVID-19. The table came from immunoSEQ multiplex PCR; TCRdb's copy has only in-frame clones and leaves some out. The table lists roughly 50,000 clones, 80% to 90% of them singletons, with around 8.3% in the top ten. The specimen was peripheral blood. These receptor sequences come from a man aged 45-65 years with acute or convalescent COVID-19.

The rearrangement links TRBV6-1 to TRBJ2-3, with a possible D match to TRBD1 (5 bases). CDR1 and CDR2 from the germline V gene are MNHNS and SASEGT. The V gene lost 3 bases and the J gene lost 7 bases, with 11 bases spanning the gap. The CDR3 sequence is 13 residues long. CDR3 sequence reads: CASSDAGLHTQYF. The CDR3 nucleotides read TGTGCCAGCAGTGATGCAGGGTTGCATACGCAGTATTTT.

V is TRBV10-3 and J is TRBJ2-1; D unresolved. The CDR3 sequence is 15 residues long. The V end was cut by 0 bases, the J end by 1 base, with 7 bases between. Germline V gene data show CDR1 as ENHRY and CDR2 as SYGVKD. For the CDR3, the DNA is TGTGCCATCAGTGAGTCTGAGAATTCCTACAATGAGCAGTTCTTC. Its translation: CAISESENSYNEQFF.

The CDR3 DNA reads TGCGCCAGCAGCTTAGGGCAGGGGGATCAGCCCCAGCATTTT. This encodes CASSLGQGDQPQHF. This sequence joins TRBV5-1 and TRBJ1-5, with 7 positions matching TRBD1. Germline CDR1 is SGHRS and CDR2 is YFSETQ. V lost 2 bases, J lost 5 bases, and 4 bases stayed unmatched. The CDR3 extends over 14 amino acids.

The chain couples TRBV5-1 to TRBJ2-3; the match to TRBD2 covers 9 bases. After removal of 5 bases from V and 5 bases from J, the junction contained 9 bases not matched to a gene. This CDR3 is built from 15 residues. The germline CDR1 and CDR2 sequences are SGHRS and YFSETQ. The CDR3 here is CASRWGTSNIDTQYF. CDR3 nucleotide sequence: TGCGCCAGCAGGTGGGGGACTAGCAACATAGATACGCAGTATTTT.

A single count supports this clone. The V and J genes are TRBV2 and TRBJ1-2, with 9 bases aligning to TRBD1. With V trimmed by 4 bases and J by 8 bases, 5 bases remained unmatched. This CDR3 has 13 residues. Germline V gives CDR1 SNHLY, CDR2 FYNNEI. Here the CDR3 reads CASSATGGRGYTF. The CDR3 DNA reads as TGTGCCAGCAGTGCGACAGGGGGTCGAGGCTACACCTTC.